The entry below describes one T cell receptor beta chain. Its specificity is unknown. CDR3 size: 14 residues. Trimming pared 1 base from V and 4 bases from J, leaving 11 bases between. The V gene's germline CDR1 is SGHRS and CDR2 YFSETQ. Some clones are missing from TCRdb's copy, which holds only in-frame ones; the method was immunoSEQ multiplex PCR. This table holds approximately 69,000 clones, around four fifths found once. This record comes from a study of OX40 agonist ivuxolimab in advanced cancers. General observations from the study: No determination was made of the antigen specificity of the expanded peripheral T cells. Those patients achieving a partial response at 0.1-3.0 mg/kg showed among the lowest clonal expansion.

J is TRBJ2-5 and V is TRBV5-1, with TRBD1 as a possible D gene (6 bases). The sample here was CD4+ or CD8+ T cells sorted from blood, taken in a trial of the OX40 agonist ivuxolimab. The receptor was isolated from an adult with an advanced solid tumor such as melanoma, head and neck, liver or kidney cancer. The CDR3 reads CASSLQGTGETQYF. The CDR3 nucleotides read TGCGCCAGCAGCTTGCAGGGGACCGGAGAGACCCAGTACTTC.